The 19 T cell receptor beta chains presented below share a single source sample, sequenced in a study of Ad26.COV2.S vaccination and SARS-CoV-2 variants (dated by TCRdb to about 2021). What this sample's time point label stands for: individuals recovered from natural SARS-CoV-2 infection. Library generation was performed with the immunoSEQ multiplex PCR assay. TCRdb mirrors the immuneACCESS table, restricted to in-frame sequences. Some clones are absent from its copies; in checked studies, under half trace to an unresolved V gene, and the reason for the others is unknown. The sample table shows roughly 140,000 clones, and around 86% are seen once. The ten biggest clones cover approximately 5% of the sample. The source material was peripheral blood, sampled after recovery from COVID-19. These receptors originate from a human donor who had recovered from COVID-19.

The J gene is TRBJ1-2, the V gene TRBV3-1 (or the pseudogene TRBV3-2); weak D call: TRBD1 (5 bases). V lost 0 bases and J lost 2, with 16 bases in between. From germline, CDR1 is LGHDT and CDR2 YNNKEL (reference sequence). The CDR3 loop spans 17 amino acids. In DNA, the CDR3 is TGTGCCAGCAGCCAAGATGGGGGGGGGATTTCAAACTATGGCTACACCTTC. This encodes CASSQDGGGISNYGYTF.

This chain links TRBV12-3 or TRBV12-4 with TRBJ2-2; unclear D gene. CDR3 size: 11 residues. V lost 6 bases and J lost 1, with 0 bases in between. The CDR3 DNA reads as TGTGCCAGCAGGAACACCGGGGAGCTGTTTTTT. This translates into CASRNTGELFF.

The rearrangement uses TRBV5-5 and TRBJ2-1; 9 nucleotides align to TRBD1. Germline values: CDR1 SGHKS, CDR2 YYEKEE (reference sequence). There are 14 residues in the CDR3. Unmatched junction bases numbered 3, after V lost 1 base and J lost 7 bases. As DNA, the CDR3 is TGTGCCAGCAGCTTGCTAGGACAGGGGAATGAGCAGTTCTTC. This codes for CASSLLGQGNEQFF.

The V and J genes are TRBV27 and TRBJ2-7; 7 positions agree with TRBD1. This CDR3 comprises 15 residues. V dropped 4 bases and J dropped 2; count of bases not matched to a gene: 8. CDR1 is MNHEY and CDR2 is SMNVEV in the germline V gene (reference sequence). The chain's CDR3 is CASSWTGDLTYEQYF. The CDR3 nucleotides read TGTGCCAGCAGTTGGACAGGAGATCTAACCTACGAGCAGTACTTC.

The V gene is TRBV5-1, the J gene TRBJ2-3; D is possibly TRBD1 (6 bases). Between the trimmed V and J ends, which lost 0 bases and 4 bases, there was a span of 9 bases. Germline V gene sequence: CDR1 SGHRS, CDR2 YFSETQ. CDR3 length equals 14 residues. The CDR3 sequence: CASSLDGGADTQYF. CDR3 nucleotide sequence: TGCGCCAGCAGCTTGGATGGGGGCGCAGATACGCAGTATTTT.

The chain has TRBV30 and TRBJ1-1, with no clear D. The germline V and J ends were trimmed by 5 bases and 0 bases, with 10 bases remaining between them. The CDR3 contains 13 residues. The germline V gene has CDR1 GTSNPN and CDR2 SVGIG (reference sequence). Written as DNA, the CDR3 is TGTGCCTGGGTGCGTCAGATGAACACTGAAGCTTTCTTT. Its translation: CAWVRQMNTEAFF.

The V gene is TRBV7-2, the J gene TRBJ1-2, with 8 positions matching TRBD1. Losses at the gene ends were 0 bases for V and 2 bases for J; bases not matched to a gene: 11. The germline gives CDR1 SGHTA, CDR2 FQGNSA. This CDR3 comprises 18 residues. CDR3 in amino acids: CASSLAGQGNRLNYGYTF. As DNA, the CDR3 is TGTGCCAGCAGCTTAGCCGGACAGGGAAACAGGTTAAACTATGGCTACACCTTC.

The V call is TRBV28, the J call TRBJ1-4, with no clear D. The V gene's germline CDR1 is MDHEN and CDR2 SYDVKM. Trimming took off 1 base at V and 10 bases at J, with 19 bases between the two ends. The CDR3 is 16 amino acids. The CDR3 is CASSLFPLDGEGKLFF. The CDR3 nucleotides are TGTGCCAGCAGTTTATTCCCCCTCGACGGGGAAGGAAAACTGTTTTTT.

The genes are TRBV6-5 and TRBJ1-5; D not certain. CDR1 is MNHEY, CDR2 SVGAGI, per germline. Trimming removed 0 bases at V and 7 bases at J, with 13 bases between. The CDR3 extends over 15 amino acids. The DNA of the CDR3 is TGTGCCAGCAGTTACTCGAGGTCTAGCGACCAGCCCCAGCATTTT. Translation gives CASSYSRSSDQPQHF.

This rearrangement joins TRBV6-5 to TRBJ1-4; D not resolved. Germline CDR1 MNHEY, CDR2 SVGAGI. The length of the CDR3 is 13 residues. V was pared by 2 bases and J by 8 bases, with 9 bases between. The CDR3: CASSYAREEKLFF. The CDR3 bases are TGTGCCAGCAGTTACGCTCGTGAGGAAAAACTGTTTTTT.

This sequence joins TRBV13 and TRBJ1-3, with unresolved D. V was pared by 4 bases and J by 0 bases, with 10 bases between. Germline V gene data show CDR1 as PRHDT and CDR2 as FYEKMQ (reference sequence). CDR3 length equals 15 residues. DNA for the CDR3: TGTGCCAGCAGCTCTCCCGACAACTCTGGAAACACCATATATTTT. Amino acid sequence: CASSSPDNSGNTIYF.

The chain combines TRBV2 with TRBJ1-4; TRBD1 is a possible D gene (6 bases). The V gene lost 4 bases and the J gene lost 8 bases, with 23 bases spanning the gap. The germline V gene has CDR1 SNHLY and CDR2 FYNNEI. This CDR3 contains 17 residues. In nucleotides, the CDR3 is TGTGCCAGCAGTGTTCCCCACAACAGGGTAAATTGGGAAAAACTGTTTTTT. Translating gives CASSVPHNRVNWEKLFF.

The chain links TRBV27 to TRBJ1-2; the D is unclear. With 2 bases removed from V and 4 bases from J, the gap between germline ends came to 14 bases. The CDR3 covers 15 residues. Germline V CDR1 and CDR2: MNHEY, SMNVEV (reference sequence). CDR3 sequence: CASSLKGTVLYGYTF. In DNA form, the CDR3 reads TGTGCCAGCAGTTTAAAGGGAACGGTCCTCTATGGCTACACCTTC.

V is TRBV7-9 and J is TRBJ2-7; a weak D match, TRBD1 (5 bases). Germline lookup yields CDR1 SEHNR and CDR2 FQNEAQ (reference sequence). V lost 1 base to trimming and J lost 4 bases, with 8 bases between them. This CDR3 region has 13 residues. The CDR3 DNA sequence: TGTGCCAGCAGCTTAGGCAGGGCGTACGAGCAGTACTTC. Translation: CASSLGRAYEQYF.

The chain uses TRBV28 and TRBJ1-4; D remains ambiguous. The germline V gene has CDR1 MDHEN and CDR2 SYDVKM. The length of the CDR3 is 14 residues. Trimming removed 2 bases from V and 3 bases from J, with 7 bases in between. The CDR3 protein is CASSLLPPNEKLFF. CDR3 coding DNA: TGTGCCAGCAGTTTACTCCCCCCTAATGAAAAACTGTTTTTT.

The chain joins TRBV5-1 to TRBJ1-3; D uncertain. The germline CDR1 and CDR2 sequences are SGHRS and YFSETQ. The ends were cut back, 4 bases at V and 0 bases at J, with 14 bases in the middle. This CDR3 is 16 amino acids long. DNA for the CDR3: TGCGCCAGCAGCCTAGTGGGCCAGGACTCTGGAAACACCATATATTTT. Amino acid sequence: CASSLVGQDSGNTIYF.

The chain is built from TRBV4-1 and TRBJ1-1; a weak D match, TRBD1 (5 bases). This CDR3 is 15 amino acids long. CDR1 and CDR2 (germline): MGHRA, YSYEKL. V was pared by 0 bases and J by 5 bases, with 13 bases between. In nucleotides, the CDR3 is TGCGCCAGCAGCCAAGATCGGCAGGGCTTAACTGAAGCTTTCTTT. This codes for CASSQDRQGLTEAFF.

The chain's CDR3 is CASSSGALPSYEQYF. The CDR3 DNA is TGTGCCAGTAGCTCCGGAGCCCTACCCTCCTACGAGCAGTACTTC. J is TRBJ2-7 and V is TRBV19; no firm D call. Trimming pared 6 bases from V and 0 bases from J, leaving 15 bases between. Germline CDR1 LNHDA, CDR2 SQIVND (reference sequence). The CDR3 is made up of 15 amino acids.

V is TRBV5-5 and J is TRBJ2-2; weak D call: TRBD2 (5 bases). Trimming removed 1 base from V and 3 bases from J, with 7 bases in between. There are 14 residues in the CDR3. Germline V gene data show CDR1 as SGHKS and CDR2 as YYEKEE (reference sequence). The CDR3 bases are TGTGCCAGCAGCTTGTACGGGGACACCGGGGAGCTGTTTTTT. Protein sequence: CASSLYGDTGELFF.